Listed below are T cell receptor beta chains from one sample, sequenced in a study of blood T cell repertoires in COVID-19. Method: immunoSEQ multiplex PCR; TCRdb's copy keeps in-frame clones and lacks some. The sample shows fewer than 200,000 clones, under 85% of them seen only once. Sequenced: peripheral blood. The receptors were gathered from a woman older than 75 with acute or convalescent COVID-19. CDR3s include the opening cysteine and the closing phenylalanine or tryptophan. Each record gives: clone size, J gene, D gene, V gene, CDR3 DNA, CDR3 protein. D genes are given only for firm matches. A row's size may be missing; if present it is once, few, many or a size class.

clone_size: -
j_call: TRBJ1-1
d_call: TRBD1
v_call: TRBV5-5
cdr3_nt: TGTGCCAGCGCACAGGGGGCCCTGAACACTGAAGCTTTCTTT
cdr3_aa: CASAQGALNTEAFF

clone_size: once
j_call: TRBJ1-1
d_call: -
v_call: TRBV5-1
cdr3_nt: TGCGCCAGCAGCTTGGGGCAGGGCGTCACTGAAGCTTTCTTT
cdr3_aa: CASSLGQGVTEAFF

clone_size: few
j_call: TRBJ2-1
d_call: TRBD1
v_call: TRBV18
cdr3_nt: TGTGCCAGCTCACCGGGACAGGGGAACTACAATGAGCAGTTCTTC
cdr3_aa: CASSPGQGNYNEQFF

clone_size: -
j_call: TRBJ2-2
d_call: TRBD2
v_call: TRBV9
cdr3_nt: TGTGCCAGCAGCGCCCGATTCGTTCGCGGGAGTGCGGTAACCGGGGAGCTGTTTTTT
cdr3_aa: CASSARFVRGSAVTGELFF

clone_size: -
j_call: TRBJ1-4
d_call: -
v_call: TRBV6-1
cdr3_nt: TGTGCCAGCAGTGACAGGGAAGAGAATGAAAAACTGTTTTTT
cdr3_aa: CASSDREENEKLFF

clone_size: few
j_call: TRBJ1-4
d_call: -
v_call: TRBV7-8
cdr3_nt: TGTGCCACCTCCCAGGTCGCAACTAATGAAAAACTGTTTTTT
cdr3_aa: CATSQVATNEKLFF

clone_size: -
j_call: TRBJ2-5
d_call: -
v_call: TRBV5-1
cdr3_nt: TGCGCCAGCAGCCAACAAGAGACCCAGTACTTC
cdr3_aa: CASSQQETQYF

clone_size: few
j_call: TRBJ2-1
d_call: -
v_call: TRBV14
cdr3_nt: TGTGCCAGCAGCCAAGAAAGGGGTTCCTTCTCCTACAATGAGCAGTTCTTC
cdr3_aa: CASSQERGSFSYNEQFF

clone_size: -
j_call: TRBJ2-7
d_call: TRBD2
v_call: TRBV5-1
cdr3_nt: TGCGCCAGCAGCTTGGTGGGGACTAGCGGGAGAAGCGAGCAGTACTTC
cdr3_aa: CASSLVGTSGRSEQYF

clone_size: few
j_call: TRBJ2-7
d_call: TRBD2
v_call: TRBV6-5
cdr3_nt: TGTGCCAGCAGTTCGGGGGTAGCGGGGGCCCTCTACTTC
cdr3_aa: CASSSGVAGALYF

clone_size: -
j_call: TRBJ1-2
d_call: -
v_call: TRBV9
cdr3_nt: TGTGCCAGCAGCTCTAGGGGGTATGGCTACACCTTC
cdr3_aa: CASSSRGYGYTF

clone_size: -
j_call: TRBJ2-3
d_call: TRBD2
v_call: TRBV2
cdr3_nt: TGTGCCAGCAGTAAAACGGGACTAGCGGGAGGGCCTAGTCTAGATACGCAGTATTTT
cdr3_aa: CASSKTGLAGGPSLDTQYF

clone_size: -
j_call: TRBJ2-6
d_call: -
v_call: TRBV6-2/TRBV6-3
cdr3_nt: TGTGCCAGCAGTTACATCGGGGCTGGGGCCAACGTCCTGACTTTC
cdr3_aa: CASSYIGAGANVLTF

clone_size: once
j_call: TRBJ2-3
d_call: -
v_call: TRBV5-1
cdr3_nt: TGCGCCAGCAGCTTGGAGGGATCGGGGGACACAGATACGCAGTATTTT
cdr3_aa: CASSLEGSGDTDTQYF

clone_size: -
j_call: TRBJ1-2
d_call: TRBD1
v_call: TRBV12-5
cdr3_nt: TGTGCTAGTGTTTACAGGGGGAATAACTATGGCTACACCTTC
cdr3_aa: CASVYRGNNYGYTF

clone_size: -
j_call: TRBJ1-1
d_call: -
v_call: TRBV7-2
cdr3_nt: TGTGCCAGCAGGGAAGGGGCCAACACTGAAGCTTTCTTT
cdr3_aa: CASREGANTEAFF

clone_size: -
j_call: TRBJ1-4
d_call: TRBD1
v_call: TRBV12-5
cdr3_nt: TGTGCTGTTGCAGGGGGCGAAGAGGAAAAACTGTTTTTT
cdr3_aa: CAVAGGEEEKLFF

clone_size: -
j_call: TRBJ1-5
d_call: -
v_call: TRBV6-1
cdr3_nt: TGTGCCAGCAGTGCTTCCACTCGGGGGGCGGATAGTACGGGTCAGCCCCAGCATTTT
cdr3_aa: CASSASTRGADSTGQPQHF

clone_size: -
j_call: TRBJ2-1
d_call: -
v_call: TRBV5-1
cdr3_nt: TGCGCCAGCAGCTTGACGGCGGGGGCAACCGGGGATGAGCAGTTCTTC
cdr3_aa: CASSLTAGATGDEQFF

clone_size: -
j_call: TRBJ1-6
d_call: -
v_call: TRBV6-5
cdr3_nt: TGTGCCAGCAGGAGGTATAATTCACCCCTCCACTTT
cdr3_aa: CASRRYNSPLHF

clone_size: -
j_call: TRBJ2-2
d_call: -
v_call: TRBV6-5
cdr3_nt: TGTGCCAGCAGTTACCCAGGGACGAACACCGGGGAGCTGTTTTTT
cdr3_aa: CASSYPGTNTGELFF

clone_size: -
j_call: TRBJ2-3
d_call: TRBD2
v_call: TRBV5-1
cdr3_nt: TGCGCCAGCAGCGCCGGACTAGGGGGCACAGATACGCAGTATTTT
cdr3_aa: CASSAGLGGTDTQYF

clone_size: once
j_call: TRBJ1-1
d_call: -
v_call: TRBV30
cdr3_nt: TGTGCCTGGAGTGAGATGAGTGAAGCTTTCTTT
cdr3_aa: CAWSEMSEAFF

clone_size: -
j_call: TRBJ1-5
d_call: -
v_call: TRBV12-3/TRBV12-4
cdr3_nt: TGTGCCAGCAGACTCGACAGGCAGCCCCAGCATTTT
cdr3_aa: CASRLDRQPQHF

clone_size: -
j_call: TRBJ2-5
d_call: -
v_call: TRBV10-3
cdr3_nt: TGTGCCATCAGTGAGAGTGGAGAGGAGACCCAGTACTTC
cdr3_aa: CAISESGEETQYF

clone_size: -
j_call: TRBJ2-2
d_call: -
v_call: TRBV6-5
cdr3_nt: TGTGCCAGCAGTTACTCCGGCGGGAACGAGGAGCTGTTTTTT
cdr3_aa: CASSYSGGNEELFF

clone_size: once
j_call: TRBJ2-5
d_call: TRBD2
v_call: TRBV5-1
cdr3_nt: TGCGCCAGCAGCTTGGCCGGGGGGGGCCGAGAGACCCAGTACTTC
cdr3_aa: CASSLAGGGRETQYF

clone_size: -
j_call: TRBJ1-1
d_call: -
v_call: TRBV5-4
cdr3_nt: TGTGCCAGCACGGGGGGTCAGTCAATCCCGAACACTGAAGCTTTCTTT
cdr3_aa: CASTGGQSIPNTEAFF

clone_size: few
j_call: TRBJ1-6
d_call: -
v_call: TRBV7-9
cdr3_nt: TGTGCCAGCAGCTTCCAGGGTTCACCCCTCCACTTT
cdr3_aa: CASSFQGSPLHF

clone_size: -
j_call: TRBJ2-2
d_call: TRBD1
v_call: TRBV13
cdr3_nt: TGTGCCAGCAGCCATGGGGACAGGGGAAACACCGGGGAGCTGTTTTTT
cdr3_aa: CASSHGDRGNTGELFF

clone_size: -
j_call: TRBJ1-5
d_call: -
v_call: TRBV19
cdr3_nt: TGTGCCAGTAAGAAGGGTAGGGAGAATCAGCCCCAGCATTTT
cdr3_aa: CASKKGRENQPQHF

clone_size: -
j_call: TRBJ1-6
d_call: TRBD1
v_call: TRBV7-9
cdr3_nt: TGTGCCAGCAGCGCGTCCCTGGGACAGAAAAATTCACCCCTCCACTTT
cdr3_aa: CASSASLGQKNSPLHF

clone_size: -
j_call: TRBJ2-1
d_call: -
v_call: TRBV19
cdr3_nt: TGTGCCAGTAGCCCCGGGTTTGGCGGGGCGTACAATGAGCAGTTCTTC
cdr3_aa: CASSPGFGGAYNEQFF

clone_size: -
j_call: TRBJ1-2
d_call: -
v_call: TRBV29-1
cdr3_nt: TGCAGCGTTGAGGTCGGGGAGTGCTACACCTTC
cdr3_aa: CSVEVGECYTF

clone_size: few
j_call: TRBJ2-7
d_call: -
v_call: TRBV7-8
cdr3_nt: TGTGCCAGCAGCTTAGTCGTTTCGACAGTGTCTCCCTACGAGCAGTACTTC
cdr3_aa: CASSLVVSTVSPYEQYF

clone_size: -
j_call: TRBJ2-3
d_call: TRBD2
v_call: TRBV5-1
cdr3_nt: TGCGCCAGCAGCCACCTCCGAGTACTAGCGGGGGCACATACGCAGTATTTT
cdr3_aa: CASSHLRVLAGAHTQYF

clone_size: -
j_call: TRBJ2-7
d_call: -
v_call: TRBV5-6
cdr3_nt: TGTGCCAGCAGCTTTATCGGGGATTCCTACGAGCAGTACTTC
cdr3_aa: CASSFIGDSYEQYF

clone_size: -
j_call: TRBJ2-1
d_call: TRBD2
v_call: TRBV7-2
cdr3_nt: TGTGCCAGCAGCTCCTCCCCGGGACTAGCTATCTACAATGAGCAGTTCTTC
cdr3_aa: CASSSSPGLAIYNEQFF

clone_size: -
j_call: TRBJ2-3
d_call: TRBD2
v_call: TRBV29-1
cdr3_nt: TGCAGCGTTGTAGGACTAGCGGGAATAGATACGCAGTATTTT
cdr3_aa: CSVVGLAGIDTQYF

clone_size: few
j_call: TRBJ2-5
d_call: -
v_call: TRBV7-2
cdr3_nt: TGTGCCAGCAGCTTAGCGTTAGATACAGAGACCCAGTACTTC
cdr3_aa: CASSLALDTETQYF

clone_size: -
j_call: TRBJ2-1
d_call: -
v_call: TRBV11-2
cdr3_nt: TGTGCCAGCAGCTTATCGGGCAGGGCCAATGAGCAGTTCTTC
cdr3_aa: CASSLSGRANEQFF

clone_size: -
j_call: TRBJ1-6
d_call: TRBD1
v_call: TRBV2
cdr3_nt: TGTGCCAGCAGGGCGACAGGGAGGTATTCACCCCTCCACTTT
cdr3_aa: CASRATGRYSPLHF

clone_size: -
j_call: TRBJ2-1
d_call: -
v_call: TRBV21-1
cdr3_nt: TGTGCCAGCAGCAAAGAGGACTATCCTGAGCAGTTCTTC
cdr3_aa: CASSKEDYPEQFF

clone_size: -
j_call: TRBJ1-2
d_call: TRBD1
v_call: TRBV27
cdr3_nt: TGTGCCAGCTATCCGACAGGGACGAACTATGGCTACACCTTC
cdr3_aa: CASYPTGTNYGYTF

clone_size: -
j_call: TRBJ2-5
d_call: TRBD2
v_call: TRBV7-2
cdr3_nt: TGTGCCAGCAGCTTAGGGTTACTAGCGGAACAAGAGACCCAGTACTTC
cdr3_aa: CASSLGLLAEQETQYF

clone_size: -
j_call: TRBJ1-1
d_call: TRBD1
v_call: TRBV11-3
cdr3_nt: TGTGCCAGCAGCTTGGACAGGGGGAACACTGAAGCTTTCTTT
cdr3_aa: CASSLDRGNTEAFF

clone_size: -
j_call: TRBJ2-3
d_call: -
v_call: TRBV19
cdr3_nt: TGTGCCACACGTCAGACTAGCGACAGGGGGGATACGCAGTATTTT
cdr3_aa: CATRQTSDRGDTQYF

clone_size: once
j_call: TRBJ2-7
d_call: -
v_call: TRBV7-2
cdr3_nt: TGTGCCAGCAGCTTAGATAGGGGCCCCTACGAGCAGTACTTC
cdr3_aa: CASSLDRGPYEQYF

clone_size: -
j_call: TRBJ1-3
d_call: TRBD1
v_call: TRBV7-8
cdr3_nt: TGTGCCAGCAGCCCCCTTACTTCCGGGACAGGGGTTGGAAACACCATATATTTT
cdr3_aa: CASSPLTSGTGVGNTIYF

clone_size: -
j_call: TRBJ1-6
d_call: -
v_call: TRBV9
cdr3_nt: TGTGCCAGCAGCGTAGCAGTTTATTCACCCCTCCACTTT
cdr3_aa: CASSVAVYSPLHF